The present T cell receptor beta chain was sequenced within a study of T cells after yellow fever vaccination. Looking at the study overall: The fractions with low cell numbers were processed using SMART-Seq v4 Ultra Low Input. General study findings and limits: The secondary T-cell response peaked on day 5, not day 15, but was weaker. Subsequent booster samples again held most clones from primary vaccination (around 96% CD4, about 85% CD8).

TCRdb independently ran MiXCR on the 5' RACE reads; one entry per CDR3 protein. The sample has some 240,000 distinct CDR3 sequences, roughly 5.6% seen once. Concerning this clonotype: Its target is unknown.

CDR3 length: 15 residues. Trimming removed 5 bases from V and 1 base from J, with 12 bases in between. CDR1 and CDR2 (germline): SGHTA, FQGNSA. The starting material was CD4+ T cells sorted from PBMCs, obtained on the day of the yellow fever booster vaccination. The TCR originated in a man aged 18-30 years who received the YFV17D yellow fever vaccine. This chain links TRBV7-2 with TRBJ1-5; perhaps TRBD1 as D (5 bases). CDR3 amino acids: CASSLMWDSNQPQHF. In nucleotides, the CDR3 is TGTGCCAGCAGCCTAATGTGGGACAGCAATCAGCCCCAGCATTTT.